This T cell receptor beta chain was identified in a study of T cells in Graves' hyperthyroidism and ophthalmopathy. Study-level information: Sampling of peripheral blood happened at initial diagnosis, prior to any treatment.

The study excluded patients with uncontrolled infection, other autoimmune disease, pregnancy or lactation. Fresh peripheral blood, roughly 9.8 ml of it, supplied the PBMCs. Regions amplified from RNA transcripts were the TCR beta CDR3 regions. First-round RT-PCR with HTBI primers amplified the TCR CDR3 region. TCRdb processed the multiplex PCR reads anew with MiXCR; each CDR3 protein has one entry. The sample yields about 600,000 distinct CDR3 sequences, more than 13% seen once. This clonotype has just one count. Its antigen is still unknown. The junction differs from germline at one of its ends, possibly a read error. The CDR3 is 18 amino acids. CDR1 SGHTA and CDR2 FQGNSA come from the germline V gene. Study-wide results and limits: The authors' 13 V-J model separated ophthalmopathy from stable hyperthyroidism.

The chain is built from TRBV7-2 and TRBJ2-1, with 8 bases fitting TRBD2. The sequence was obtained from a woman younger than 30 with Graves' ophthalmopathy. The sample was blood. The CDR3 here is CASSQDFSGDYSYNEQFF. CDR3 sequence (DNA): TGCGCCAGCAGCCAAGATTTTAGCGGGGATTACTCCTACAATGAGCAGTTCTTC.